This TCR beta chain was profiled in a study of blood T cell repertoires in COVID-19 (dated by TCRdb to 2019 to 2021). Describing the broader study: Samples from collaborators originated in the United States, Italy and Spain and spanned both the acute and convalescent phases of COVID-19. The prospective study material was composed of cDNA or gDNA derived from T cells, B-cell-depleted T cells, or PBMCs. Deeply sampled blood TCRbeta repertoires from subjects exposed to, actively infected with, or recovered from COVID-19 were included in the dataset. The repertoires were made available in a free public database intended to serve as a resource for research on the immune response to SARS-CoV-2. The samples were drawn from the first 160 participants of the ongoing ImmuneRACE study and from roughly 1,300 subjects provided by 6 global collaborators. The sample metadata nearly always contained a de-identified subject ID, COVID-19 status, age in years and sex. Where available, HLA class I and class II types were obtained from metadata supplied by the sample provider rather than from assay-based typing.

Including the terminal cysteine and phenylalanine, the CDR3 comprises 13 residues. Only the CDR3 portion is preserved as DNA: 39 bases, with reading frame beginning at the first base. CDR1 and CDR2, per the germline V gene, are SGDLS and YYNGEE. V gives up 7 bases and J gives up 4 bases, and the segment between their germline ends measures 13 bases. About this clone itself: No antigen is known for it. No base quality information exists; no much larger clone differs at one position.

TCRbeta CDR3 regions were amplified from genomic DNA using the immunoSEQ Assay, a bias-controlled multiplex PCR. The original pipeline was this. The number of nucleated cells in each sample was estimated by amplification of reference gene primers within the assay. To quantify the absolute abundance of each unique TCRbeta CDR3 rearrangement, sequence reads were collapsed and filtered. For each sample, productive Simpson clonality was calculated by taking the square root of Simpson's diversity index across productive rearrangements. Not all clones reach the TCRdb copy of this immuneACCESS table, which keeps in-frame sequences only. Checked studies attribute under half of the gap to unresolved V genes and leave the rest unexplained. V and J calls and clone size are copied from that table; D and trimming were computed from the DNA. Within this sample are around 6,700 clones, with about 89% of them counted one time only. The ten largest clones capture about 9.4% of the sample.

General conclusions and limits of the study: The quantity of clinical and demographic metadata differed by source and by participant and was supplied without curation.

The collaborating institutions used their own protocols to collect whole blood in K2EDTA tubes. For TCRbeta analysis, collaborators shipped samples as frozen whole blood, isolated PBMCs, or DNA extracted from either of those sample types. Sequenced: peripheral blood. The origin of this receptor is a man aged 65 to 79 with active COVID-19. The V gene is TRBV9 and the J gene is TRBJ2-3; too little of a D gene remains to name it. The CDR3 reads CASGERPSDTQYF. The base sequence is TGTGCCAGCGGAGAGAGGCCCTCAGATACGCAGTATTTT.